Listed here is a single T cell receptor beta chain. CDR3 length equals 12 residues. CDR1 and CDR2 (germline): SQVTM, ANQGSEA. V lost 3 bases, J lost 3 bases, and 8 bases lay in between. The data belong to a study of CD8+ T cells in alopecia areata. Extraction and reverse transcription of RNA yielded cDNA as the sequencing template. Repertoires were generated with immunoSEQ multiplex PCR, while TCRdb's copy carries only in-frame clones and drops some. The data show 35,000 to 45,000 clones, less than 55% seen once. For about five patients, CD4+ cells were sorted into CD25+CD127- cells. In alopecia areata patients, both lesional scalp punch biopsies and peripheral blood were collected. CD4+ and CD8+ T cells were sorted from PBMCs stained for CD3, CD4 and CD8.

The sequenced sample was CD4+ Tregs sorted from blood. This receptor was obtained from a human donor with alopecia areata. The V gene is TRBV29-1, the J gene TRBJ1-2, with D maybe TRBD1 (6 bases). The CDR3 bases are TGCAGCGTTGACAGGGGACACTATGGCTACACCTTC. Translated, it gives CSVDRGHYGYTF.